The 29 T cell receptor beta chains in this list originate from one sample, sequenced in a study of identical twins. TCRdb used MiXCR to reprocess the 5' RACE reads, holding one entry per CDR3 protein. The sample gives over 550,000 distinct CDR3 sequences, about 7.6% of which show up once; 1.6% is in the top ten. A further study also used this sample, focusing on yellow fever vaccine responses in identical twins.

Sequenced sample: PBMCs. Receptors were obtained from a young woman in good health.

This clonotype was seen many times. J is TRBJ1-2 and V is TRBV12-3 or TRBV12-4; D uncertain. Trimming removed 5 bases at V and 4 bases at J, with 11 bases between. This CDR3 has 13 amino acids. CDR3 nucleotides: TGTGCCAGCAGTGAAAGACCCTTCTATGGCTACACCTTC. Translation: CASSERPFYGYTF.

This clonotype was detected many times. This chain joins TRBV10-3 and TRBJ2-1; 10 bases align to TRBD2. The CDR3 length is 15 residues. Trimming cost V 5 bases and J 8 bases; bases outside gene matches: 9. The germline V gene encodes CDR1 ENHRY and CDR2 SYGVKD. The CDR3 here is CAISHSSGSTYEQFF. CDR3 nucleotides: TGTGCCATCAGTCACTCTAGCGGGAGTACCTATGAGCAGTTCTTC.

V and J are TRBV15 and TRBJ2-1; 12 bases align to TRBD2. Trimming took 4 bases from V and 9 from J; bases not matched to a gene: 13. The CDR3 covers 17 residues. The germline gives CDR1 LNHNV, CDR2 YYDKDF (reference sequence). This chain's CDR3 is CATSKSARLAGVSEQFF. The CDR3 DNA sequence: TGTGCCACCAGCAAAAGTGCCAGACTAGCGGGAGTAAGTGAGCAGTTCTTC.

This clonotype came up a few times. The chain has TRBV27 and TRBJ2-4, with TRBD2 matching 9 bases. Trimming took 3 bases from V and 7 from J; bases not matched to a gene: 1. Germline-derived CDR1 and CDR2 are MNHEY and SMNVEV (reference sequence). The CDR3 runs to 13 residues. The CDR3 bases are TGTGCCAGCAGTTTCAGCGGGAGGAACATTCAGTACTTC. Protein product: CASSFSGRNIQYF.

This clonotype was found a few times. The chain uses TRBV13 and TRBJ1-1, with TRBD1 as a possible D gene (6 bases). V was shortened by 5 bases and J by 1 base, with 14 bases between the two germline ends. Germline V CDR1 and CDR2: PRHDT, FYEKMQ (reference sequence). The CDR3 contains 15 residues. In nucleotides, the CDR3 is TGTGCCAGCAGCGTTTGGGGGCATTCGAACACTGAAGCTTTCTTT. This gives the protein CASSVWGHSNTEAFF. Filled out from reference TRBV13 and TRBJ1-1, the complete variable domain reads AAGVIQSPRHLIKEKRETATLKCYPIPRHDTVYWYQQGPGQDPQFLISFYEKMQSDKGSIPDRFSAQQFSDYHSELNMSSLELGDSALYFCASSVWGHSNTEAFFGQGTRLTVV.

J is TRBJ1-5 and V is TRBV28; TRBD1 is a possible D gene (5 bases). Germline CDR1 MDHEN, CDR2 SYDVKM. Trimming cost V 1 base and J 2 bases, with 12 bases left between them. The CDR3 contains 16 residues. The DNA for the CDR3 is TGTGCCAGCAGTTTATTCTATGGGGCCGGCAATCAGCCCCAGCATTTT. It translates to CASSLFYGAGNQPQHF.

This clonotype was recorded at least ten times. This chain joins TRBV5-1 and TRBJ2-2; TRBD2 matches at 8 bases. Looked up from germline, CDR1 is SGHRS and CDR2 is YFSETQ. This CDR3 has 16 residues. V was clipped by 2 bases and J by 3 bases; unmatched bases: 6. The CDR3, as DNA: TGCGCCAGCAGCTTCCAGACTAGCGTAGACACCGGGGAGCTGTTTTTT. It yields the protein CASSFQTSVDTGELFF.

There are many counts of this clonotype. The CDR3 DNA is TGTGCCAGCACCTTTTCCGCCGGGAGTGGCTACACCTTC. Translating it yields CASTFSAGSGYTF. The rearrangement joins TRBV7-9 to TRBJ1-2; D gene ambiguous. Germline CDR1 and CDR2: SEHNR and FQNEAQ (reference sequence). There are 13 residues in the CDR3. Trimming stripped 7 bases from V and 7 bases from J, with 16 bases between.

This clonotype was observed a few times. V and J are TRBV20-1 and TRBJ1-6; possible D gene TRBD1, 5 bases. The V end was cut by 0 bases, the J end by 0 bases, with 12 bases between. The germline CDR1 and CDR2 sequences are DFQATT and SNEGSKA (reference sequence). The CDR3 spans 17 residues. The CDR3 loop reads CSAREEAGFSYNSPLHF. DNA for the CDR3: TGCAGTGCTAGAGAGGAGGCAGGGTTCTCCTATAATTCACCCCTCCACTTT.

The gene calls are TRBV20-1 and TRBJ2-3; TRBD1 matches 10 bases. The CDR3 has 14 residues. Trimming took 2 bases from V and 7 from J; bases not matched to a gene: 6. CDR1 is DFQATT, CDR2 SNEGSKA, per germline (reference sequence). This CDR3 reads CSARQGTGVNTQYF. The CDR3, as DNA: TGCAGTGCTAGACAGGGGACAGGGGTAAATACGCAGTATTTT.

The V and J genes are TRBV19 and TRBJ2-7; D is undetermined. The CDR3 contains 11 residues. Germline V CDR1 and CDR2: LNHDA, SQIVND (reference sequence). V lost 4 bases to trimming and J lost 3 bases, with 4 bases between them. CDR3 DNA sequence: TGTGCCAGTAGTACACACTACGAGCAGTACTTC. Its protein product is CASSTHYEQYF.

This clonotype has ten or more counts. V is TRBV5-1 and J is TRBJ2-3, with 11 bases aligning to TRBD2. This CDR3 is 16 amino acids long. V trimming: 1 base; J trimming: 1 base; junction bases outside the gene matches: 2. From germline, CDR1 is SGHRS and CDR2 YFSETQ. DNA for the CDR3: TGCGCCAGCAGCTTGCAACTAGCGGGGGGCACAGATACGCAGTATTTT. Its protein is CASSLQLAGGTDTQYF.

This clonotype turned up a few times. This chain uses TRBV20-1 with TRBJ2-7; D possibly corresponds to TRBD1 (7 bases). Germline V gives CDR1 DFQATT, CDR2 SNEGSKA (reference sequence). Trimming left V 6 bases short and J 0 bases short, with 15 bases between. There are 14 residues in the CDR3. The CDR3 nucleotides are TGCAGTGCCCTCCAGGGGGGCAACTCCTACGAGCAGTACTTC. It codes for CSALQGGNSYEQYF.

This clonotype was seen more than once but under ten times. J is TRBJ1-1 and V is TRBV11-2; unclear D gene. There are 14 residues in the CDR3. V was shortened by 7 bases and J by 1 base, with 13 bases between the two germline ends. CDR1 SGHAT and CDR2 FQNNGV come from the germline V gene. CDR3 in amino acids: CASTPPHSNTEAFF. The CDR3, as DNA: TGTGCCAGCACCCCCCCCCATTCGAACACTGAAGCTTTCTTT.

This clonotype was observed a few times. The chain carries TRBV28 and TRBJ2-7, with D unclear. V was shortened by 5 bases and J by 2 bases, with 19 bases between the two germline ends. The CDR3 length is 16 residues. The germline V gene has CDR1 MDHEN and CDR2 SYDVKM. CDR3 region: CASSSPPGDTPYEQYF. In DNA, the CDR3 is TGTGCCAGCAGTAGCCCTCCCGGCGACACCCCCTACGAGCAGTACTTC.

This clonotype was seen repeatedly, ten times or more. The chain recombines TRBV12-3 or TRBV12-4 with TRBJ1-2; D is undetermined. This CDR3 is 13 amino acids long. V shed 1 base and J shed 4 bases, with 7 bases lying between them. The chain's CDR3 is CASSLEPIYGYTF. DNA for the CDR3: TGTGCCAGCAGTTTAGAGCCAATCTATGGCTACACCTTC.

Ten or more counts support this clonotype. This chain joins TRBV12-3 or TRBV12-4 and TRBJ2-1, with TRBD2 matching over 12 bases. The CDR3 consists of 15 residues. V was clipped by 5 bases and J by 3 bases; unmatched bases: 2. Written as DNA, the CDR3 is TGTGCCAGCAGTAGACTAGCGGGAGACTACAATGAGCAGTTCTTC. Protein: CASSRLAGDYNEQFF.

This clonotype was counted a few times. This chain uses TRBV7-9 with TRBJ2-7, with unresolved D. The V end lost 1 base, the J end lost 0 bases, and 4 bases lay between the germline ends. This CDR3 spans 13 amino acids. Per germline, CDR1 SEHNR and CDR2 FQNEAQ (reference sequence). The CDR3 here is CASSLVISYEQYF. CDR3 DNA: TGTGCCAGCAGCTTAGTTATCTCCTACGAGCAGTACTTC.

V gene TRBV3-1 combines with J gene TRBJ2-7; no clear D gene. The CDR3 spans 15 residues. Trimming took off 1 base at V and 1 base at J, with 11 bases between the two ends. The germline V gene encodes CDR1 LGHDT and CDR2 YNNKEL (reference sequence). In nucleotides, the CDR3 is TGTGCCAGCAGCCAAGCTGGAGCGCGATCCTACGAGCAGTACTTC. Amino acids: CASSQAGARSYEQYF.

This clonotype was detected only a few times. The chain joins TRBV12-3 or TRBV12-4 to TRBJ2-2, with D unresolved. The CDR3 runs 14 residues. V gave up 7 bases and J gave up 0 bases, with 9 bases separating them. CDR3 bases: TGTGCCAGCAATACTCGCCCGAACACCGGGGAGCTGTTTTTT. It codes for CASNTRPNTGELFF.

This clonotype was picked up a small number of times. DNA for the CDR3: TGCGCCAGCAGCTTGCGCATACCCGACACCATATATTTT. This translates into CASSLRIPDTIYF. This chain links TRBV5-1 with TRBJ1-3; D gene unclear. Germline V lookup: CDR1 SGHRS, CDR2 YFSETQ. This CDR3 is 13 amino acids long. V was pared by 1 base and J by 8 bases, with 10 bases between.

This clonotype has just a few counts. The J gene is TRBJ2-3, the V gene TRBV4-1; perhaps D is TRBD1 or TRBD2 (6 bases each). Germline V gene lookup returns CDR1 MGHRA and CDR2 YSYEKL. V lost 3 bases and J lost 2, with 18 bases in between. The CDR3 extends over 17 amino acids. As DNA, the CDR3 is TGCGCCAGCAGCCACCATCGGTGGAGGGGGGACACAGATACGCAGTATTTT. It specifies CASSHHRWRGDTDTQYF.

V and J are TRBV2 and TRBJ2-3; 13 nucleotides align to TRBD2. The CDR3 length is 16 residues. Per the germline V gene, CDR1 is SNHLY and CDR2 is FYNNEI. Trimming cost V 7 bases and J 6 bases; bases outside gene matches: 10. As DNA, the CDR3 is TGTGCCAGCAAAAGACTAGCGGGGGGAGCGGCCGATACGCAGTATTTT. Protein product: CASKRLAGGAADTQYF. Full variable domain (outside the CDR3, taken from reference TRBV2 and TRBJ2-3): EPEVTQTPSHQVTQMGQEVILRCVPISNHLYFYWYRQILGQKVEFLVSFYNNEISEKSEIFDDQFSVERPDGSNFTLKIRSTKLEDSAMYFCASKRLAGGAADTQYFGPGTRLTVL.

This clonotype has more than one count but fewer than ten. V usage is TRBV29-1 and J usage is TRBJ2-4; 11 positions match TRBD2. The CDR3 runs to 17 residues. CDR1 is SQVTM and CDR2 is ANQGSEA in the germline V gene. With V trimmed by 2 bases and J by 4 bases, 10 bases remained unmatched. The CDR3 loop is CSVELWLTSGKKNIQYF. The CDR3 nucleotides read TGCAGCGTTGAACTTTGGCTGACTAGCGGGAAAAAAAACATTCAGTACTTC.

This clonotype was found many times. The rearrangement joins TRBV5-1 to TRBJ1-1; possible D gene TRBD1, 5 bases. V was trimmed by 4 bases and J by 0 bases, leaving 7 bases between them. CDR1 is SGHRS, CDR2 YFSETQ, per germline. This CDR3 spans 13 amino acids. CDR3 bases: TGCGCCAGCAGCCGGGACCTGAACACTGAAGCTTTCTTT. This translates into CASSRDLNTEAFF. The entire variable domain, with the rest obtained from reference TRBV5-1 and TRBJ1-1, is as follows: KAGVTQTPRYLIKTRGQQVTLSCSPISGHRSVSWYQQTPGQGLQFLFEYFSETQRNKGNFPGRFSGRQFSNSRSEMNVSTLELGDSALYLCASSRDLNTEAFFGQGTRLTVV.

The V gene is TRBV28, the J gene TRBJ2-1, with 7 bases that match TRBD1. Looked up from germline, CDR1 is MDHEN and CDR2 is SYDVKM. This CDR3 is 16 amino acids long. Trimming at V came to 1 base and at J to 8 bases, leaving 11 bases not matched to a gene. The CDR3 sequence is CASSLSLTGRWYEQFF. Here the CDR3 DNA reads TGTGCCAGCAGTTTATCCTTGACAGGGAGATGGTATGAGCAGTTCTTC. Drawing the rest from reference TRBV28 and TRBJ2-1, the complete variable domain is DVKVTQSSRYLVKRTGEKVFLECVQDMDHENMFWYRQDPGLGLRLIYFSYDVKMKEKGDIPEGYSVSREKKERFSLILESASTNQTSMYLCASSLSLTGRWYEQFFGPGTRLTVL.

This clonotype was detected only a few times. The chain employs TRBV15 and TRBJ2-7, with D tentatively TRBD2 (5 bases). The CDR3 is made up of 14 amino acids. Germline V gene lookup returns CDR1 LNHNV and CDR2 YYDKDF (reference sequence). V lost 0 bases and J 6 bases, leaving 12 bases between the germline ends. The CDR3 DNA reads TGTGCCACCAGCAGAGAACTGAGGGTTGGCGAGCAGTACTTC. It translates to CATSRELRVGEQYF.

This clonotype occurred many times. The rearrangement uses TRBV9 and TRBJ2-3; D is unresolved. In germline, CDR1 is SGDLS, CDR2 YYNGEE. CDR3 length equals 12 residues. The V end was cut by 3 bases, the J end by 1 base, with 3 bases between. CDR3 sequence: CASSAGTDTQYF. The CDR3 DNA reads TGTGCCAGCAGCGCCGGCACAGATACGCAGTATTTT. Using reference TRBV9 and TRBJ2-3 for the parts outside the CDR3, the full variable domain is DSGVTQTPKHLITATGQRVTLRCSPRSGDLSVYWYQQSLDQGLQFLIQYYNGEERAKGNILERFSAQQFPDLHSELNLSSLELGDSALYFCASSAGTDTQYFGPGTRLTVL.

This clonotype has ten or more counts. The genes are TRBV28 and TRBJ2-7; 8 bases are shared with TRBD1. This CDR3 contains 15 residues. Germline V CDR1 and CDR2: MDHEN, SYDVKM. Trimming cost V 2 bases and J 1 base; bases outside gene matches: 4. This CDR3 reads CASSLGQGPSYEQYF. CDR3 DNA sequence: TGTGCCAGCAGTTTAGGACAGGGCCCGTCCTACGAGCAGTACTTC.